Shown below are 7 T cell receptor beta chains from a single sample sequenced in a study of blood T cell repertoires in COVID-19. The method was immunoSEQ multiplex PCR; TCRdb's version includes in-frame clones alone and lacks a portion of them. The sample includes some 200,000 clones, around 87% seen only once; the top ten take 7% to 7.5%. Sequencing was carried out using peripheral blood. These receptors were taken from a woman aged 80 or over in a cohort sampled during active or convalescent COVID-19.

The J gene is TRBJ1-5, the V gene TRBV4-1; D gene ambiguous. V was pared by 1 base and J by 5 bases, with 9 bases between. CDR1 and CDR2 from the germline V gene are MGHRA and YSYEKL. CDR3 length: 14 residues. CDR3 loop: CASSQGRGDQPQHF. CDR3 DNA sequence: TGCGCCAGCAGCCAAGGCCGGGGAGATCAGCCCCAGCATTTT.

V gene TRBV28 combines with J gene TRBJ2-1, with TRBD1 identical over 8 bases. The CDR3 runs 15 residues. Per germline, CDR1 MDHEN and CDR2 SYDVKM. With 6 bases clipped from V and 9 bases from J, the junction kept 13 bases outside the gene matches. Here the CDR3 DNA reads TGTGCCAGCAGGGGGGGACAGGCCGACGGGAGTGAGCAGTTCTTC. It specifies CASRGGQADGSEQFF.

This clone was recorded once. The rearrangement links TRBV6-5 to TRBJ1-5; D not certain. Germline CDR1 MNHEY, CDR2 SVGAGI. With 0 bases removed from V and 6 bases from J, the gap between germline ends came to 12 bases. This CDR3 is built from 15 residues. CDR3 protein: CASSYSMIRSQPQHF. The CDR3 DNA follows: TGTGCCAGCAGTTACTCGATGATTCGGAGTCAGCCCCAGCATTTT.

The J gene is TRBJ2-6, the V gene TRBV11-2, with 7 bases matching TRBD1. Germline lookup yields CDR1 SGHAT and CDR2 FQNNGV. The CDR3 totals 18 residues. The ends lost 3 bases at V and 3 bases at J; junction bases unmatched: 11. The CDR3 DNA reads TGTGCCAGCAGCTTGTTACGGGACAGCCTTTTTGGGGCCAACGTCCTGACTTTC. Its protein product is CASSLLRDSLFGANVLTF.

V and J are TRBV7-8 and TRBJ1-4, with no clear D. CDR1 and CDR2 from the germline V gene are SGHVS and FQNEAQ. The V end lost 4 bases, the J end lost 8 bases, and 14 bases lay between the germline ends. The CDR3 sequence is 14 residues long. The CDR3 bases are TGTGCCAGCAGCTCGGACGGGAACTGGGAAAAACTGTTTTTT. Its protein product is CASSSDGNWEKLFF.

This clone appeared a single time. The chain is built from TRBV4-1 and TRBJ2-5; 15 nucleotides line up with TRBD2. Per germline, CDR1 MGHRA and CDR2 YSYEKL. This CDR3 contains 17 residues. V shed 3 bases and J 4 bases; nucleotides not matched to a gene: 6. This CDR3 is CASSQFPGLAGGETQYF. The CDR3 nucleotides are TGCGCCAGCAGCCAGTTTCCGGGACTAGCGGGAGGAGAGACCCAGTACTTC.

J is TRBJ1-6 and V is TRBV5-1; TRBD1 matches 9 bases. CDR3 size: 16 residues. Germline CDR1 is SGHRS and CDR2 is YFSETQ. Unmatched junction bases numbered 6, after V lost 3 bases and J lost 5 bases. The CDR3 DNA follows: TGCGCCAGCAGCTCATGGACAGGGGCGAATAATTCACCCCTCCACTTT. Translating gives CASSSWTGANNSPLHF.